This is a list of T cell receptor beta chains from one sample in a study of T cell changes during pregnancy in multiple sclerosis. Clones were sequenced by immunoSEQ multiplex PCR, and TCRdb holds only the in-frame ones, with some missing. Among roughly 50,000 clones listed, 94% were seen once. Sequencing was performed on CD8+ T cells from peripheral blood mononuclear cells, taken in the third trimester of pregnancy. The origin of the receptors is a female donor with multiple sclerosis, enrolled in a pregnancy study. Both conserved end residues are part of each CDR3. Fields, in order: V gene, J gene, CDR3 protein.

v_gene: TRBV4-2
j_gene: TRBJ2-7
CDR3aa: CASSQYRDTFYEQYF

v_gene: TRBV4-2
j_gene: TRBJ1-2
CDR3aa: CASQPTGTGKTGPYGYTF

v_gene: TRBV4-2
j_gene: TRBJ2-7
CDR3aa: CASSPDRGDEQYF

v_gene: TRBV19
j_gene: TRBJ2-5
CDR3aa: CASKSPGGTQYF

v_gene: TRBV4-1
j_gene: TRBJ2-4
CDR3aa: CASRRTGGKNIQYF

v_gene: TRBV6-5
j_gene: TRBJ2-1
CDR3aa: CASSPRGEFFNEQFF

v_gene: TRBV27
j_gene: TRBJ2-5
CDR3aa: CASSPLGQVKLETQYF

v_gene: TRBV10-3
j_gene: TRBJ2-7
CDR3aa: CAISELGLAGTYSSYEQYF

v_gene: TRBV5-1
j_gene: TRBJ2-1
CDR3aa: CASSPLTSGRDEQFF

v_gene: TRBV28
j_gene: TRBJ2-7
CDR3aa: CASSPPAAAFYEQYF

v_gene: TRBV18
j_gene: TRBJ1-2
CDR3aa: CASSPGTGLYGYTF

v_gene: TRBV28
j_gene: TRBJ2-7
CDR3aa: CAPGRGGYEQYF

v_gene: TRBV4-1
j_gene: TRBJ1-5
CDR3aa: CASSQEIGNQPQHF

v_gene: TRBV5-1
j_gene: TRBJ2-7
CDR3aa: CASSLGTGGGEQYF

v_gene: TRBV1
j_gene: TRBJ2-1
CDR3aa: CTSSRPSDEQFF

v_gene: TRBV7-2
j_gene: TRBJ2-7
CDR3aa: CASSVGQDDSYEQYF

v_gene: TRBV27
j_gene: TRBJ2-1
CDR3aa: CASRLAGGEQFF

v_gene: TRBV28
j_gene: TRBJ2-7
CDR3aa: CASSLPRQGAYEQYF

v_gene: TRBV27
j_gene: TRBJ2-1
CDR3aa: CATRGRQGSYNEQFF

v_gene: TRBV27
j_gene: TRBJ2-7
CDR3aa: CASSVPGSSYEQYF

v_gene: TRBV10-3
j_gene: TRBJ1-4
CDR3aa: CAISAGATNEKLFF

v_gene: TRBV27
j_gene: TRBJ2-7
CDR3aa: CASSLVQGREQYF

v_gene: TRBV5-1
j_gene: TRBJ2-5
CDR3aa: CASSSRLAGEDETQYF

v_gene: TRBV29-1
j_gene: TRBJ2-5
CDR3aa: CSVQGLAGLSETQYF

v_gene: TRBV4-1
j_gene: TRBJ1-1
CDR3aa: CASTEDRGNTEAFF

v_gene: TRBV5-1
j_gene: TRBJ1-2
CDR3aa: CASSLGIVDYGYTF

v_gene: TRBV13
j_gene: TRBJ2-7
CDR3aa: CASSWGQGGYEQYF

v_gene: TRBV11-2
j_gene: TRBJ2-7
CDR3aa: CASSTVGGGEQYF

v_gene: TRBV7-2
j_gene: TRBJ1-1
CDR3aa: CASSRPPGQGLPNTEAFF

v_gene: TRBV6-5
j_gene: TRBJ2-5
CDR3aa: CASSYTGGRETQYF

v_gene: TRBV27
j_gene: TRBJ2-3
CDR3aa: CASSPWTSGSGVDTQYF

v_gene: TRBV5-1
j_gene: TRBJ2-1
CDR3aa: CASSFGGDSYNEQFF

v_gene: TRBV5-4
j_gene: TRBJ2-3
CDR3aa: CASSGGLAGGSPGTDTQYF

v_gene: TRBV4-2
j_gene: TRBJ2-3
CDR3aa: CASSQVGEGVTDTQYF

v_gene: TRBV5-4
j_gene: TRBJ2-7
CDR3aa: CASSSGTGLEQYF

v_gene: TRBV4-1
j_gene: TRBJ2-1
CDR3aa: CASSQAWTSGAYNEQFF

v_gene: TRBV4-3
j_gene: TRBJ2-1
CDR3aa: CASSHYHSNNEQFF

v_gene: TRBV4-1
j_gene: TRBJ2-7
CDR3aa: CASSREGTSPYEQYF

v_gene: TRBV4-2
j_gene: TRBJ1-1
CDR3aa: CASSQFQGRDTEAFF

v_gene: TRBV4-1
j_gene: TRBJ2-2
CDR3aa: CASSQELDGRSTGELFF

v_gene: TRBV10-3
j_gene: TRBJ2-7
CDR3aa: CAISGGLAGMEQYF

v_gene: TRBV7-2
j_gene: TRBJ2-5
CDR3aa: CASSFGRAPYQETQYF

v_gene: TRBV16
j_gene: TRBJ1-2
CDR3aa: CASSQWMERDQGYGYTF

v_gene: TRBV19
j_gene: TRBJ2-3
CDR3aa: CASSMGLAGTDTQYF

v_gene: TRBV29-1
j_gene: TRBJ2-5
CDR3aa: CSVEDLASGEETQYF

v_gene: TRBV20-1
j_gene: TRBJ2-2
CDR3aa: CSAAAAGELFF

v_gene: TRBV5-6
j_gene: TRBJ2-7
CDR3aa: CASSLGPRQPQYF

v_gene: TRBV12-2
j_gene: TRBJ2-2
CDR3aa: CASRLAAGGRYGELFF

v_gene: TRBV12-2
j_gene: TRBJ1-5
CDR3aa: CASRLDCNQPQHF